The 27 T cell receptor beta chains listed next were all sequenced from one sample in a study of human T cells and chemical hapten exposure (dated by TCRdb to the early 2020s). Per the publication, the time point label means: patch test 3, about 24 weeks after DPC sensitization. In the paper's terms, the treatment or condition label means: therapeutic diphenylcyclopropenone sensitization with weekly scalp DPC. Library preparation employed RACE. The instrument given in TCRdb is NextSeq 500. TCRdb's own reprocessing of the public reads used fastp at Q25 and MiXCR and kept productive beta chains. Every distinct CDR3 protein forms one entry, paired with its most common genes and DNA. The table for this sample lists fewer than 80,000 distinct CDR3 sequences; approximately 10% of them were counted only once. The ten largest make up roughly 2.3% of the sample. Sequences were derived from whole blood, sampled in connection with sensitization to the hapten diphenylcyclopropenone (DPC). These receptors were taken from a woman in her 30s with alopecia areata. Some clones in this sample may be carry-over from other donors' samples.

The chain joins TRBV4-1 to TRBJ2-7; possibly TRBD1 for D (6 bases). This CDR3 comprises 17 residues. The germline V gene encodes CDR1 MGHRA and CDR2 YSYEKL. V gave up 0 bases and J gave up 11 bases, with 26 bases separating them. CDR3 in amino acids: CASSQEGGPSTINREYF. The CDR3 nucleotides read TGCGCCAGCAGCCAAGAAGGGGGACCCTCCACCATTAATCGAGAGTACTTC.

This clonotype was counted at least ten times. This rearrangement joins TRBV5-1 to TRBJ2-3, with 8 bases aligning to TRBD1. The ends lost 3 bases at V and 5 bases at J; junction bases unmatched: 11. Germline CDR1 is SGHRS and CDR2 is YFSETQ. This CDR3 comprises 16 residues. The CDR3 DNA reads TGCGCCAGCAGCTGGTTCCGGACAGGGTTTGGAGATACGCAGTATTTT. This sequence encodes CASSWFRTGFGDTQYF.

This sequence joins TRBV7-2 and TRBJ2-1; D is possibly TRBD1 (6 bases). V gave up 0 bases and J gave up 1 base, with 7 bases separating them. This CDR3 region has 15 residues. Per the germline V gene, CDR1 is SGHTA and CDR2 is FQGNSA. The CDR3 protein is CASSLAGQSYNEQFF. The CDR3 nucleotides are TGTGCCAGCAGCTTAGCGGGACAATCCTACAATGAGCAGTTCTTC. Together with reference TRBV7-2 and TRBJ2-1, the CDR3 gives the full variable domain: GAGVSQSPSNKVTEKGKDVELRCDPISGHTALYWYRQSLGQGLEFLIYFQGNSAPDKSGLPSDRFSAERTGGSVSTLTIQRTQQEDSAVYLCASSLAGQSYNEQFFGPGTRLTVL.

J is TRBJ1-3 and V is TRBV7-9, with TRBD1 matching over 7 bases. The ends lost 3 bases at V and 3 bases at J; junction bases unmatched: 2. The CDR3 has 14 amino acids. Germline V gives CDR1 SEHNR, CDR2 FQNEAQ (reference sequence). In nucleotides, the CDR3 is TGTGCCAGCAGCTTCGGACAGGATGGAAACACCATATATTTT. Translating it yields CASSFGQDGNTIYF.

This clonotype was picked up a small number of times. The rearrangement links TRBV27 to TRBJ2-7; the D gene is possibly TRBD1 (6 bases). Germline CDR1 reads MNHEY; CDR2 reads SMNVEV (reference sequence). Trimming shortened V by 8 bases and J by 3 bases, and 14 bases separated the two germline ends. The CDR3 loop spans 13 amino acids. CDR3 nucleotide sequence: TGTGCCAGCGCTTGGACAGCCAACTACGAGCAGTACTTC. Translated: CASAWTANYEQYF.

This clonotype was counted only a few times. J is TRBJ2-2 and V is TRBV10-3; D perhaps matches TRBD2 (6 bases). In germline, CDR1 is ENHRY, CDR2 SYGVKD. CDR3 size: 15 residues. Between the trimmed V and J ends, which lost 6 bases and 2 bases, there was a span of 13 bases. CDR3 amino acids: CAISPGGINTGELFF. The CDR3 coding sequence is TGTGCCATCAGCCCTGGCGGGATTAACACCGGGGAGCTGTTTTTT.

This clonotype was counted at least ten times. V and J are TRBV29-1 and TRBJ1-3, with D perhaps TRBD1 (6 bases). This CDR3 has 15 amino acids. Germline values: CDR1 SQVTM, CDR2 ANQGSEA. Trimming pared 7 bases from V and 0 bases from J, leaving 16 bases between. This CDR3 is CSAAGASSSGNTIYF. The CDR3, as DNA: TGCAGCGCCGCGGGGGCTTCTAGCTCTGGAAACACCATATATTTT. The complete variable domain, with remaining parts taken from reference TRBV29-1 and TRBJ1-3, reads SAVISQKPSRDICQRGTSLTIQCQVDSQVTMMFWYRQQPGQSLTLIATANQGSEATYESGFVIDKFPISRPNLTFSTLTVSNMSPEDSSIYLCSAAGASSSGNTIYFGEGSWLTVV.

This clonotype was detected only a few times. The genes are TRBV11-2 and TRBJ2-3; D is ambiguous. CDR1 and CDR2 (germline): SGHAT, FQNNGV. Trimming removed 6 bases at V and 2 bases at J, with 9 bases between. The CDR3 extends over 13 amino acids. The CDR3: CASRGPYTDTQYF. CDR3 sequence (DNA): TGTGCCAGCAGAGGACCATACACAGATACGCAGTATTTT.

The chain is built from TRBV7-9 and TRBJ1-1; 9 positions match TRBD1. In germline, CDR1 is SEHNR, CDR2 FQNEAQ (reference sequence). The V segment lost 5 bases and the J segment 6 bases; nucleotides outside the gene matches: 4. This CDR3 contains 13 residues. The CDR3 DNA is TGTGCCAGCAGCCTACAGGGGGCCGCTGAAGCTTTCTTT. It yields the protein CASSLQGAAEAFF.

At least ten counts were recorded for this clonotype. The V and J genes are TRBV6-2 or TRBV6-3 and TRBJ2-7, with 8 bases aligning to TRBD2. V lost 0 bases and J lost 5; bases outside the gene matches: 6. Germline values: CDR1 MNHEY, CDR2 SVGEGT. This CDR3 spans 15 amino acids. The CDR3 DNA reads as TGTGCCAGCAGTTACTCCCCCGGGGGGGGAAACGAGCAGTACTTC. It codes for CASSYSPGGGNEQYF.

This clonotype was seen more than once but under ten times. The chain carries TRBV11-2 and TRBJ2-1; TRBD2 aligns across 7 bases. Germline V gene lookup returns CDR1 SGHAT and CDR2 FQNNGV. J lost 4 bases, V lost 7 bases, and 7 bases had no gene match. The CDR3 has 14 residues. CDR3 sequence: CASTPMGGYNEQFF. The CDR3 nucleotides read TGTGCCAGCACCCCTATGGGGGGGTACAATGAGCAGTTCTTC. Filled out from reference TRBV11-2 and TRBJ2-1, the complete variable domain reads EAGVAQSPRYKIIEKRQSVAFWCNPISGHATLYWYQQILGQGPKLLIQFQNNGVVDDSQLPKDRFSAERLKGVDSTLKIQPAKLEDSAVYLCASTPMGGYNEQFFGPGTRLTVL.

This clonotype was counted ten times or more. DNA of the CDR3: TGTGCCAGCAGCCGAGATAGCGGGATCGGCAATGAGCAGTTCTTC. Amino acids: CASSRDSGIGNEQFF. The chain uses TRBV7-2 and TRBJ2-1, with 8 bases matching TRBD2. V lost 5 bases, J lost 6 bases, and 9 bases stayed unmatched. The CDR3 length is 15 residues. The V gene's germline CDR1 is SGHTA and CDR2 FQGNSA.

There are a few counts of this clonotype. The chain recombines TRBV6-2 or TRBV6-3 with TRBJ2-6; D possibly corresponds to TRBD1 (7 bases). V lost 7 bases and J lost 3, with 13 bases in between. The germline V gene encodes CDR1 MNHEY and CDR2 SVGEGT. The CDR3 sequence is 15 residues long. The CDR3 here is CASTQGGDGANVLTF. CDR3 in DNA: TGTGCCAGCACCCAGGGGGGAGATGGGGCCAACGTCCTGACTTTC.

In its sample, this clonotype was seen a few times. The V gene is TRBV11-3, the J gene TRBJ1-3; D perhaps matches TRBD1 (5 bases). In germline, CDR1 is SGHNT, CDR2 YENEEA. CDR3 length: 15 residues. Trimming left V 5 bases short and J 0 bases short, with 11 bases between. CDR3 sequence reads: CASSRQRSSGNTIYF. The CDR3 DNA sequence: TGTGCCAGCAGCAGACAGCGAAGCTCTGGAAACACCATATATTTT.

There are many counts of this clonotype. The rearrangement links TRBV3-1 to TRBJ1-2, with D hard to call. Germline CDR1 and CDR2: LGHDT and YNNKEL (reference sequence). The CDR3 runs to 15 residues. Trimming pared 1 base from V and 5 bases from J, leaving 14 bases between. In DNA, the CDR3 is TGTGCCAGCAGCCAAGGTATTTGGAGCTCTTATGGCTACACCTTC. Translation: CASSQGIWSSYGYTF.

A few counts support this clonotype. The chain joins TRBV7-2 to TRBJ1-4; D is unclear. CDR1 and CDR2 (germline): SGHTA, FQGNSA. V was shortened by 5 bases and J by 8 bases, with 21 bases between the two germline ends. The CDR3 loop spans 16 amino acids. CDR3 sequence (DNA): TGTGCCAGCAGCCGTGATTCGGGAGGGTTAGGGGAAAAACTGTTTTTT. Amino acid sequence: CASSRDSGGLGEKLFF.

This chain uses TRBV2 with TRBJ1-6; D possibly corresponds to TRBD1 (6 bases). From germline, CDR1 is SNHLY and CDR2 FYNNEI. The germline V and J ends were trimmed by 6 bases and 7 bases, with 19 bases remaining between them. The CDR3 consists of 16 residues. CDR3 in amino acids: CASRVQTGTSNSPLHF. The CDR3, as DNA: TGTGCCAGCAGAGTACAGACCGGGACATCGAATTCACCCCTCCACTTT.

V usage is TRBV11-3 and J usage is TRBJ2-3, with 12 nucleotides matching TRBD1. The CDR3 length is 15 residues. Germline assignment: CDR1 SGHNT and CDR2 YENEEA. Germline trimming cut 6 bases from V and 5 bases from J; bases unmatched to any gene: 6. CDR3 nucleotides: TGTGCCAGCAGGGACGGGGACAGGGGGCTAGATACGCAGTATTTT. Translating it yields CASRDGDRGLDTQYF.

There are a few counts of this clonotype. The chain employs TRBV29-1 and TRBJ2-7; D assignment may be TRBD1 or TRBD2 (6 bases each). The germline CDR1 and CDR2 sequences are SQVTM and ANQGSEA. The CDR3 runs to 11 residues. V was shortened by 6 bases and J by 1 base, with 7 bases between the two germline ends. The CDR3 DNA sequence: TGCAGCGTAGGGGGGTCCTACGAGCAGTACTTC. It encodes CSVGGSYEQYF.

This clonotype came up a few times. The CDR3, as DNA: TGTGCCATCAGAAGACAGGGGTCCGTCCTCTATGGCTACACCTTC. Translated, it gives CAIRRQGSVLYGYTF. The chain joins TRBV10-3 to TRBJ1-2, with 8 nucleotides matching TRBD1. This CDR3 spans 15 amino acids. V gave up 6 bases and J gave up 4 bases; unmatched junction bases: 10. Germline loops: CDR1 ENHRY, CDR2 SYGVKD.

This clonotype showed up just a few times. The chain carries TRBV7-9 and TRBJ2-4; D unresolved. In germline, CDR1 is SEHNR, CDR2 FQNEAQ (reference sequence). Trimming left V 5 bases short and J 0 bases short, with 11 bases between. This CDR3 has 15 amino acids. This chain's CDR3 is CASSPDGPAKNIQYF. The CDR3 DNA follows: TGTGCCAGCAGCCCCGATGGCCCAGCCAAAAACATTCAGTACTTC.

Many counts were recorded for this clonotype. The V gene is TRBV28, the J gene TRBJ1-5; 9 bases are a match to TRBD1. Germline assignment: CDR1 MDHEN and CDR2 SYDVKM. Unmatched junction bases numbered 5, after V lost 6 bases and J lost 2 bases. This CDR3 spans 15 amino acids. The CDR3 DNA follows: TGTGCCAGCAGGGACAGGGGAGGGGGCAATCAGCCCCAGCATTTT. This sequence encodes CASRDRGGGNQPQHF. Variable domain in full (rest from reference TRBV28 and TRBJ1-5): DVKVTQSSRYLVKRTGEKVFLECVQDMDHENMFWYRQDPGLGLRLIYFSYDVKMKEKGDIPEGYSVSREKKERFSLILESASTNQTSMYLCASRDRGGGNQPQHFGDGTRLSIL.

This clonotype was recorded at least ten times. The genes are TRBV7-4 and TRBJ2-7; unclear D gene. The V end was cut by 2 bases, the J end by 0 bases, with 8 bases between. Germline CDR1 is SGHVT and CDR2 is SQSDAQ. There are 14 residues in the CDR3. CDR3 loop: CASSLCGSSYEQYF. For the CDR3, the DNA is TGTGCCAGCAGCTTATGTGGCAGCTCCTACGAGCAGTACTTC. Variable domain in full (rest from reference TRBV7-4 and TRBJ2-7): GAGVSQSPRYKVAKRGRDVALRCDSISGHVTLYWYRQTLGQGSEVLTYSQSDAQRDKSGRPSGRFSAERPERSVSTLKIQRTEQGDSAVYLCASSLCGSSYEQYFGPGTRLTVT.

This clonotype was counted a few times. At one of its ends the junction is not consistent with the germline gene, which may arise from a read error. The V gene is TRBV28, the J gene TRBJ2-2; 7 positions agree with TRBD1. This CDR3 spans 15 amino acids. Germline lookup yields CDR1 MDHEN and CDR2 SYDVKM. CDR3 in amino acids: CVSTYPSGGTGELFF. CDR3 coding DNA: TGTGTCAGCACCTATCCTTCAGGGGGAACCGGGGAGCTGTTTTTT.

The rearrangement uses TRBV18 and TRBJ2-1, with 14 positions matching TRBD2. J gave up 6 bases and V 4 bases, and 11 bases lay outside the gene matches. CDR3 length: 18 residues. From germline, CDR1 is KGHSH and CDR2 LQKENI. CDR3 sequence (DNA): TGTGCCAGCTCACTCAAACCGGGACTAGCGGGAGAAGGCAATGAGCAGTTCTTC. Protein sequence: CASSLKPGLAGEGNEQFF. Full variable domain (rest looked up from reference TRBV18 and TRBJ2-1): NAGVMQNPRHLVRRRGQEARLRCSPMKGHSHVYWYRQLPEEGLKFMVYLQKENIIDESGMPKERFSAEFPKEGPSILRIQQVVRGDSAAYFCASSLKPGLAGEGNEQFFGPGTRLTVL.

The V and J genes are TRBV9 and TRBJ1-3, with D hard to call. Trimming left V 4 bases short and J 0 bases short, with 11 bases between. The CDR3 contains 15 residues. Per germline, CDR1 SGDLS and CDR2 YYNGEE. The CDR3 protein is CASSFDTNSGNTIYF. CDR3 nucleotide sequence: TGTGCCAGCAGCTTTGACACTAACTCTGGAAACACCATATATTTT.

CDR3 bases: TGTGCCAGCAGAAAGGGTTTCGCAGAGACCCAGTACTTC. It translates to CASRKGFAETQYF. The chain links TRBV7-6 to TRBJ2-5, with D uncertain. Germline V gene lookup returns CDR1 SGHVS and CDR2 FNYEAQ. The CDR3 is made up of 13 amino acids. Trimming cost V 6 bases and J 4 bases, with 12 bases left between them.